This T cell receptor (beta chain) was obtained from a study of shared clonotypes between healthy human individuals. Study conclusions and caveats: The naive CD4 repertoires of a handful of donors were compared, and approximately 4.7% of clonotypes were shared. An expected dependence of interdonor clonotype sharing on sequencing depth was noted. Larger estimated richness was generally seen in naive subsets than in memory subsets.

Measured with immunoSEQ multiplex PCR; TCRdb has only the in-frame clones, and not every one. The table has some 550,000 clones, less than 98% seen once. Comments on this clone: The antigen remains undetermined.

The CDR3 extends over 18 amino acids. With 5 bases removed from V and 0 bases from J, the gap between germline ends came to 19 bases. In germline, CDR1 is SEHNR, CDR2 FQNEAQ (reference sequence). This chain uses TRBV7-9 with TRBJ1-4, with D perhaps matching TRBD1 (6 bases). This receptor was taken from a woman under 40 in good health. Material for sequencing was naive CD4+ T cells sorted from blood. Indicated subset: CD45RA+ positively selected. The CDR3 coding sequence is TGTGCCAGCAGCGGGAAGAGCAGGGGTCCCGCAACTAATGAAAAACTGTTTTTT. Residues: CASSGKSRGPATNEKLFF.